The next 11 T cell receptor beta chains were all read from a single sample in a study of cytomegalovirus exposure and HLA in healthy donors. PCR was performed using 60 Vbeta and 13 Jbeta primers. Only in-frame clones appear in the TCRdb table, and some are missing; sequencing was by immunoSEQ multiplex PCR. The data contain around 180,000 clones, 70% to 85% of them singletons. Sequences were obtained from PBMCs. These receptors were obtained from a woman in her twenties or thirties in good health and CMV-seropositive.

The J gene is TRBJ2-7, the V gene TRBV5-6, with 7 bases fitting TRBD1. The CDR3 is 13 amino acids. V lost 3 bases and J lost 4; bases outside the gene matches: 4. Germline CDR1 is SGHDT and CDR2 is YYEEEE. The CDR3 spells CASSYGTAYEQYF. DNA for the CDR3: TGTGCCAGCAGCTATGGGACAGCTTACGAGCAGTACTTC.

The chain joins TRBV2 to TRBJ1-1, with TRBD1 identical over 8 bases. This CDR3 is built from 17 residues. V gave up 6 bases and J gave up 0 bases; unmatched junction bases: 12. Per germline, CDR1 SNHLY and CDR2 FYNNEI. The CDR3 region has the DNA TGTGCCAGCAGCTTCGCCGGGACAGGAATCATGAACACTGAAGCTTTCTTT. This translates into CASSFAGTGIMNTEAFF.

The V call is TRBV28, the J call TRBJ1-5; 9 nucleotides align to TRBD1. The germline V gene encodes CDR1 MDHEN and CDR2 SYDVKM. CDR3 length equals 13 residues. V gave up 7 bases and J gave up 9 bases; unmatched junction bases: 7. The CDR3, as DNA: TGTGCCAGCACCAGGACAGGGGAGGTGCCCCAGCATTTT. Its translation is CASTRTGEVPQHF.

A word on this clone: At one boundary the junction diverges from the germline segment, which might be a read error. The chain recombines TRBV7-2 with TRBJ2-7; 14 nucleotides match TRBD2. This CDR3 comprises 17 residues. CDR1 is SGHTA and CDR2 is FQGNSA in the germline V gene. The CDR3 loop reads CASSSGTSGRPPYEQYF. Written as DNA, the CDR3 is TGTGCTAGCAGCTCCGGGACTAGCGGGAGACCACCCTACGAGCAGTACTTC.

A few counts support this clone. The rearrangement links TRBV14 to TRBJ1-1; D is ambiguous. The V gene's germline CDR1 is SGHDN and CDR2 FVKESK. Trimming took off 4 bases at V and 0 bases at J, with 9 bases between the two ends. The CDR3 loop spans 14 amino acids. In nucleotides, the CDR3 is TGTGCCAGCAGCCCTCTCGGGGTGAACACTGAAGCTTTCTTT. It is translated as CASSPLGVNTEAFF.

This sequence joins TRBV7-9 and TRBJ2-7; D is possibly TRBD1 (6 bases). This CDR3 is built from 12 residues. Germline loops: CDR1 SEHNR, CDR2 FQNEAQ (reference sequence). Trimming stripped 5 bases from V and 3 bases from J, with 8 bases between. The CDR3 DNA is TGTGCCAGCAGCCGACAGGACTACGAGCAGTACTTC. Translation: CASSRQDYEQYF.

The V and J genes are TRBV7-3 and TRBJ2-5, with 8 bases that match TRBD2. Per the germline V gene, CDR1 is SGHTA and CDR2 is FQGTGA. Trimming cost V 4 bases and J 3 bases; bases outside gene matches: 22. CDR3 length: 20 amino acids. DNA of the CDR3: TGTGCCAGCAGCTATAGATTGCGGGAGGACAAGGGGCTGGCAAAAGAGACCCAGTACTTC. Its translation is CASSYRLREDKGLAKETQYF.

In this sample, this clone turned up once. The CDR3 DNA reads TGTGCCAGCAGCTTGGGTGTCAGTGAATACTATGGCTACACCTTC. Protein: CASSLGVSEYYGYTF. V gene TRBV5-6 combines with J gene TRBJ1-2; D is ambiguous. Trimming took off 0 bases at V and 3 bases at J, with 12 bases between the two ends. Germline V gives CDR1 SGHDT, CDR2 YYEEEE. The CDR3 spans 15 residues.

This clone has more than one count but fewer than ten. This sequence joins TRBV7-8 and TRBJ1-2; the D gene is possibly TRBD1 (6 bases). Trimming pared 1 base from V and 2 bases from J, leaving 11 bases between. Per germline, CDR1 SGHVS and CDR2 FQNEAQ. The CDR3 extends over 15 amino acids. CDR3 sequence reads: CASSLGGGPNYGYTF. In nucleotides, the CDR3 is TGTGCCAGCAGCTTAGGGGGGGGGCCGAACTATGGCTACACCTTC.

The V call is TRBV5-1, the J call TRBJ1-1, with TRBD1 matching 7 bases. The germline V gene has CDR1 SGHRS and CDR2 YFSETQ. Trimming at V came to 4 bases and at J to 0 bases, leaving 0 bases not matched to a gene. The CDR3 is 13 amino acids. The CDR3 loop reads CASSGTVNTEAFF. As DNA, the CDR3 is TGCGCCAGCAGCGGGACAGTGAACACTGAAGCTTTCTTT.

V usage is TRBV27 and J usage is TRBJ2-2; TRBD1 aligns across 8 bases. V lost 5 bases and J lost 5; bases outside the gene matches: 7. CDR3 size: 15 residues. In germline, CDR1 is MNHEY, CDR2 SMNVEV (reference sequence). The CDR3 sequence is CASSTPNRGTGELFF. The CDR3 DNA reads TGTGCCAGCAGTACGCCCAACAGGGGGACCGGGGAGCTGTTTTTT.